The 26 T cell receptor beta chains presented below share a single source sample, sequenced in a study of identical twins. TCRdb processed the 5' RACE reads anew with MiXCR; each CDR3 protein has one entry. The profile covers some 1,700,000 distinct CDR3 sequences, with less than 40% appearing a single time and about 0.27% taken by the ten largest. The specimen sequenced was cord blood. Source of these receptors: a newborn girl in good health.

The CDR3 region is CASGLVRPGQLNTEAFF. CDR3 DNA: TGTGCTAGTGGTTTGGTACGTCCCGGACAATTGAACACTGAAGCTTTCTTT. This chain uses TRBV12-5 with TRBJ1-1; possible D gene TRBD1, 5 bases. CDR3 length equals 17 residues. Per the germline V gene, CDR1 is LGHNT and CDR2 is FRNRAP. V lost 0 bases to trimming and J lost 0 bases, with 14 bases between them.

V and J are TRBV18 and TRBJ2-1; perhaps TRBD2 as D (6 bases). Germline V gives CDR1 KGHSH, CDR2 LQKENI. The CDR3 is 17 residues long. V dropped 3 bases and J dropped 4 bases, with 19 bases sitting between them. In DNA, the CDR3 is TGTGCCAGCTCACCCCCAGGCGGGAAAACCCTATACAATGAGCAGTTCTTC. This translates into CASSPPGGKTLYNEQFF.

V gene TRBV4-1 combines with J gene TRBJ1-5; D is unresolved. In germline, CDR1 is MGHRA, CDR2 YSYEKL. The ends were cut back, 0 bases at V and 5 bases at J, with 11 bases in the middle. The CDR3 spans 15 residues. CDR3 nucleotide sequence: TGCGCCAGCAGCCAAGACGGGCGGAGAGATCAGCCCCAGCATTTT. It translates to CASSQDGRRDQPQHF.

This clonotype appeared a few times. V usage is TRBV5-1 and J usage is TRBJ1-6; D unclear. Trimming cost V 5 bases and J 0 bases, with 12 bases left between them. The CDR3 loop spans 16 amino acids. Germline assignment: CDR1 SGHRS and CDR2 YFSETQ. The CDR3 nucleotides read TGCGCCAGCAGTCCGGACGGAAGCTCCTATAATTCACCCCTCCACTTT. Protein: CASSPDGSSYNSPLHF.

V and J are TRBV21-1 and TRBJ1-2. TRBV21-1 is a pseudogene segment. This CDR3 has 12 residues. This CDR3 reads CASSKARNGYTF. In DNA form, the CDR3 reads TGTGCCAGCAGCAAAGCGCGAAATGGCTACACCTTC.

As concerns this clonotype: An end of the junction differs from the germline gene, which may be a read error. V and J are TRBV5-1 and TRBJ2-5, with unresolved D. Germline V gene lookup returns CDR1 SGHRS and CDR2 YFSETQ. There are 11 residues in the CDR3. Written as DNA, the CDR3 is TGCGCCGGCAGCTTCCGGGAGACCCAGTACTTC. Protein: CAGSFRETQYF.

The rearrangement uses TRBV7-8 and TRBJ1-4, with no clear D. CDR1 is SGHVS, CDR2 FQNEAQ, per germline. This CDR3 spans 16 amino acids. The V and J ends lost 0 bases and 2 bases respectively, with 10 bases between them. CDR3 protein: CASSLAVEATNEKLFF. Written as DNA, the CDR3 is TGTGCCAGCAGCTTAGCCGTTGAGGCGACTAATGAAAAACTGTTTTTT.

V and J are TRBV12-3 or TRBV12-4 and TRBJ2-3, with D perhaps TRBD2 (6 bases). The length of the CDR3 is 13 residues. V shed 5 bases and J shed 7 bases, with 13 bases lying between them. CDR3 residues: CASSETLAYTQYF. The CDR3 coding sequence is TGTGCCAGCAGTGAAACCCTAGCGTATACGCAGTATTTT.

V gene TRBV20-1 combines with J gene TRBJ2-1, with 9 bases aligning to TRBD2. V lost 1 base, J lost 2 bases, and 9 bases stayed unmatched. This CDR3 is built from 17 residues. The germline CDR1 and CDR2 sequences are DFQATT and SNEGSKA (reference sequence). DNA of the CDR3: TGCAGTGCTAGAGTGGTGGCTAGCGGGGACACCTACAATGAGCAGTTCTTC. As protein: CSARVVASGDTYNEQFF.

The count of this clonotype is one. V is TRBV27 and J is TRBJ2-1, with D maybe TRBD1 (6 bases). With 3 bases removed from V and 3 bases from J, the gap between germline ends came to 15 bases. Germline loops: CDR1 MNHEY, CDR2 SMNVEV (reference sequence). This CDR3 region has 16 residues. DNA of the CDR3: TGTGCCAGCAGTTTTTTGGGGGCGACCATCTACAATGAGCAGTTCTTC. It is translated as CASSFLGATIYNEQFF.

The chain couples TRBV7-9 to TRBJ2-5; either TRBD1 or TRBD2 may fit D (7 bases each). Trimming took 4 bases from V and 14 from J, leaving 26 bases between them. The CDR3 has 15 amino acids. Germline CDR1 is SEHNR and CDR2 is FQNEAQ (reference sequence). In DNA, the CDR3 is TGTGCCAGCAGCTCTGTTCGAGACAGGGACTACGAGCATTACTTC. Translating gives CASSSVRDRDYEHYF.

The V and J genes are TRBV5-6 and TRBJ2-4, with 7 bases aligning to TRBD1. CDR3 length equals 18 residues. The germline V gene encodes CDR1 SGHDT and CDR2 YYEEEE. V gave up 4 bases and J gave up 0 bases; unmatched junction bases: 13. CDR3 sequence reads: CASSLIGQVDLAKNIQYF. Written as DNA, the CDR3 is TGTGCCAGCAGCCTGATTGGACAGGTAGACCTAGCCAAAAACATTCAGTACTTC.

The chain employs TRBV4-1 and TRBJ2-7; D is tentatively TRBD1 or TRBD2 (5 bases each). The CDR3 totals 15 residues. Germline loops: CDR1 MGHRA, CDR2 YSYEKL. V lost 3 bases, J lost 1 base, and 13 bases lay in between. The CDR3 nucleotides are TGCGCCAGCAGCCAGCCGGGACGGGGATCCTACGAGCAGTACTTC. Its protein is CASSQPGRGSYEQYF.

J is TRBJ2-5 and V is TRBV5-1, with no clear D. The CDR3 runs to 16 residues. Per the germline V gene, CDR1 is SGHRS and CDR2 is YFSETQ. V was pared by 0 bases and J by 4 bases, with 16 bases between. This chain's CDR3 is CASSLGSQLGGETQYF. CDR3 bases: TGCGCCAGCAGCTTGGGTTCCCAGTTGGGTGGAGAGACCCAGTACTTC. The variable domain in full, completed from reference TRBV5-1 and TRBJ2-5, reads KAGVTQTPRYLIKTRGQQVTLSCSPISGHRSVSWYQQTPGQGLQFLFEYFSETQRNKGNFPGRFSGRQFSNSRSEMNVSTLELGDSALYLCASSLGSQLGGETQYFGPGTRLLVL.

This clonotype was seen more than once but under ten times. The chain couples TRBV6-1 to TRBJ2-3; possible D gene TRBD1, 6 bases. The germline V and J ends were trimmed by 7 bases and 4 bases, with 18 bases remaining between them. The CDR3 contains 15 residues. The germline V gene encodes CDR1 MNHNS and CDR2 SASEGT. CDR3 sequence: CASTPGVGVSDTQYF. The CDR3, as DNA: TGTGCCAGCACCCCAGGGGTCGGGGTTTCAGATACGCAGTATTTT.

This clonotype was recorded many times. The chain combines TRBV4-2 with TRBJ1-2; 7 bases are shared with TRBD1. With 0 bases clipped from V and 4 bases from J, the junction kept 2 bases outside the gene matches. CDR3 length: 14 residues. Germline values: CDR1 LGHNA, CDR2 YNFKEQ. CDR3 protein: CASSQENRGYGYTF. CDR3 in DNA: TGTGCCAGCAGCCAAGAAAACAGGGGCTATGGCTACACCTTC.

The CDR3 is CSVGGAAGYTF. As DNA, the CDR3 is TGCAGCGTTGGGGGGGCGGCAGGCTACACCTTC. V is TRBV29-1 and J is TRBJ1-2, with D perhaps TRBD1 (6 bases). This CDR3 comprises 11 residues. Trimming removed 4 bases from V and 8 bases from J, with 11 bases in between. The germline V gene has CDR1 SQVTM and CDR2 ANQGSEA.

This clonotype came up a few times. The chain recombines TRBV27 with TRBJ2-5; D is possibly TRBD2 (6 bases). Germline V gene lookup returns CDR1 MNHEY and CDR2 SMNVEV (reference sequence). The V and J ends lost 2 bases and 11 bases respectively, with 21 bases between them. The CDR3 has 15 amino acids. CDR3 in amino acids: CASSLGASVHNEQYF. CDR3 sequence (DNA): TGTGCCAGCAGTTTAGGGGCTAGCGTTCACAATGAGCAGTACTTC.

This chain uses TRBV11-3 with TRBJ1-1; 8 nucleotides agree with TRBD1. V lost 5 bases and J lost 0; bases outside the gene matches: 8. CDR1 SGHNT and CDR2 YENEEA come from the germline V gene. The CDR3 has 16 amino acids. The CDR3 loop reads CASSPPGQVMNTEAFF. In DNA, the CDR3 is TGTGCCAGCAGCCCTCCGGGACAGGTCATGAACACTGAAGCTTTCTTT.

The gene calls are TRBV4-2 and TRBJ2-4, with 11 bases lining up with TRBD2. Per germline, CDR1 LGHNA and CDR2 YNFKEQ. The CDR3 runs 23 residues. J lost 0 bases, V lost 1 base, and 20 bases had no gene match. The CDR3 sequence is CASSQASYRTSGWTEEAKNIQYF. CDR3 bases: TGTGCCAGCAGCCAAGCTAGTTATAGGACTAGCGGGTGGACGGAGGAAGCCAAAAACATTCAGTACTTC.

This clonotype appeared a few times. The V call is TRBV4-2, the J call TRBJ2-5; tentatively, D is TRBD1 or TRBD2 (5 bases each). The CDR3 is 14 amino acids. Trimming stripped 1 base from V and 3 bases from J, with 9 bases between. Germline CDR1 and CDR2: LGHNA and YNFKEQ. The CDR3 nucleotides read TGTGCCAGCAGCCAAGGGGGGATGAAAGAGACCCAGTACTTC. Its protein is CASSQGGMKETQYF.

This chain connects TRBV5-1 to TRBJ2-7, with D possibly being TRBD2 (6 bases). The CDR3 has 15 amino acids. The V end lost 4 bases, the J end lost 7 bases, and 21 bases lay between the germline ends. Germline V lookup: CDR1 SGHRS, CDR2 YFSETQ. CDR3: CASSLGLPAYNEQYF. The CDR3 DNA reads TGCGCCAGCAGCCTGGGACTCCCGGCCTACAATGAGCAGTACTTC.

The rearrangement links TRBV7-9 to TRBJ2-1; TRBD2 matches at 11 bases. With 4 bases clipped from V and 2 bases from J, the junction kept 4 bases outside the gene matches. CDR1 is SEHNR, CDR2 FQNEAQ, per germline (reference sequence). There are 16 residues in the CDR3. CDR3 sequence: CASSSTSGSTYNEQFF. The CDR3 DNA reads TGTGCCAGCAGCTCCACTAGCGGGAGTACCTACAATGAGCAGTTCTTC.

This clonotype was counted between two and nine times. V usage is TRBV27 and J usage is TRBJ2-7, with 9 bases lining up with TRBD2. CDR1 and CDR2 from the germline V gene are MNHEY and SMNVEV (reference sequence). The J segment lost 3 bases and the V segment lost 5 bases, leaving 8 bases of the junction unmatched. This CDR3 has 15 residues. CDR3 bases: TGTGCCAGCAGTGCATCTAGCGGGGCCAACTACGAGCAGTACTTC. This encodes CASSASSGANYEQYF.

The chain employs TRBV20-1 and TRBJ2-3, with TRBD2 matching 9 bases. V was pared by 5 bases and J by 1 base, with 7 bases of the junction left unmatched. CDR3 length: 15 amino acids. Germline V gene data show CDR1 as DFQATT and CDR2 as SNEGSKA (reference sequence). The CDR3, as DNA: TGCAGTGCTTCTAGGGCTAGCGGGGGCACAGATACGCAGTATTTT. Protein sequence: CSASRASGGTDTQYF.

The J gene is TRBJ1-6, the V gene TRBV12-3 or TRBV12-4; 9 bases align to TRBD1. Trimming removed 5 bases from V and 8 bases from J; junction bases left unmatched: 4. The CDR3 is 14 amino acids. CDR3 residues: CASSAQGAYSPLHF. The CDR3 DNA follows: TGTGCCAGCAGTGCACAGGGGGCTTATTCACCCCTCCACTTT.